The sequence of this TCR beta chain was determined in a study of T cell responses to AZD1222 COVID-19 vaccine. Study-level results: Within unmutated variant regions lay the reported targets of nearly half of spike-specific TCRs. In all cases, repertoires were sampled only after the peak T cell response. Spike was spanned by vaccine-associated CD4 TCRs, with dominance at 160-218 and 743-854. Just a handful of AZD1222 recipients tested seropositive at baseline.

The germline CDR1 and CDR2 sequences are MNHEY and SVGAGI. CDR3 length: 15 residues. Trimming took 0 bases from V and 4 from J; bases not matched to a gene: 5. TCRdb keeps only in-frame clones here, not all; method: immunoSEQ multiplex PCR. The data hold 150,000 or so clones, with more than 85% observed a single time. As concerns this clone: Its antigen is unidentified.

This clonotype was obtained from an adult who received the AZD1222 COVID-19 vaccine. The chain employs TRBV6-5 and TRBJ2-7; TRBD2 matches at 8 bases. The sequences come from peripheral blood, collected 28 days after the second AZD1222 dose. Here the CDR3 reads CASSYSPSGSYEQYF. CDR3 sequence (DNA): TGTGCCAGCAGTTACTCGCCAAGCGGGAGTTACGAGCAGTACTTC.